This TCR beta chain was observed in a study of T-cell reconstitution after alpha-beta-depleted transplantation in children. This CDR3 region has 15 residues. V was trimmed by 0 bases and J by 3 bases, leaving 12 bases between them. At least ten counts were recorded for this clonotype. Its antigen remains unknown. Unique molecular identifiers were incorporated into the prepared TCRbeta library. TCRdb ran MiXCR on the PCR reads and lists one entry per CDR3 protein. The table shows about 17,000 distinct CDR3 sequences, with approximately 5.2% occurring only once. Study results and limitations: In some patients, recipient T cells and intrathymic progenitors surviving conditioning explained high day-60 diversity.

This TCR was recovered from a boy aged 5 to 17 with acute lymphoblastic leukemia, due to receive a stem cell transplant. The rearrangement uses TRBV12-3 or TRBV12-4 and TRBJ2-7; weak D call: TRBD1 (6 bases). The starting material was PBMCs, obtained before TCRalphabeta/CD19-depleted stem cell transplant. The DNA for the CDR3 is TGTGCCAGCAGTTTAGCGGGACAAGGAGACTACGAGCAGTACTTC. Translation gives CASSLAGQGDYEQYF.